A single T cell receptor beta chain is shown here with its context. This record belongs to a study of blood T cells in healthy people across ages. CDR3 length: 13 amino acids. Germline V gene lookup returns CDR1 DFQATT and CDR2 SNEGSKA (reference sequence). Total RNA, at least 6 micrograms per sample, came from PBMCs. For the second PCR, which ran for roughly 6 to 11 cycles, a sample-barcoded 5' primer and a J-beta primer mix were used. TCRdb called the 5' RACE reads again in MiXCR, with one record for every CDR3 protein. The repertoire holds fewer than 1,000,000 distinct CDR3 sequences, with 46% as singletons.

This rearrangement joins TRBV20-1 to TRBJ2-4; tentative D call: TRBD1 (5 bases). The J call is doubtful: the DNA matches TRBJ2-5 better. The receptor's source is a man older than 75 in good health. Sequences were obtained from blood. This CDR3 is CSASQGPGETQYF. The CDR3 nucleotides are TGCAGTGCTAGCCAGGGCCCAGGGGAGACCCAGTACTTC.